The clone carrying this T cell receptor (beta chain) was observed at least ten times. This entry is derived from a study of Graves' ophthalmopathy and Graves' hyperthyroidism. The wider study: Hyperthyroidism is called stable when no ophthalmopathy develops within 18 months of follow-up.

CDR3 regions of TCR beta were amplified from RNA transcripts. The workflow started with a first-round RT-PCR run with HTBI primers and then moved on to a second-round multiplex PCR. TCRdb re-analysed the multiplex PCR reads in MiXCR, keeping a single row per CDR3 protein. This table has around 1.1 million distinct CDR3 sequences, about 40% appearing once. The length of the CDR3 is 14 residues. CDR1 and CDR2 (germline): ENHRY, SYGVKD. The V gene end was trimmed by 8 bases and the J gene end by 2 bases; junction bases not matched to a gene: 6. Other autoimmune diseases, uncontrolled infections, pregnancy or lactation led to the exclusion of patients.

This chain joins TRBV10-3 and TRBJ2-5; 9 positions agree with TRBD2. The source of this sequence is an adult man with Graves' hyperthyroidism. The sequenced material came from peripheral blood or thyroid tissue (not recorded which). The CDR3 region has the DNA TGTGCCATCGGACGGAGCGGGGGGCAAGAGACCCAGTACTTC. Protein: CAIGRSGGQETQYF.